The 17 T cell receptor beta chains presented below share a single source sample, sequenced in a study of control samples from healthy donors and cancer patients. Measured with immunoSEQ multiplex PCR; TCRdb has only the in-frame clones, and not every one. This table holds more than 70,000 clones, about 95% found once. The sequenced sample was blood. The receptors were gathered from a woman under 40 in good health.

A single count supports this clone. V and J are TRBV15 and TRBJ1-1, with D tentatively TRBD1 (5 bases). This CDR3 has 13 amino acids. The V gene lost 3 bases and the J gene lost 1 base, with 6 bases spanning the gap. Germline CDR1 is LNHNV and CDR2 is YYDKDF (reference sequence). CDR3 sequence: CATSRGPNTEAFF. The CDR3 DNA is TGTGCCACCAGCAGGGGGCCGAACACTGAAGCTTTCTTT.

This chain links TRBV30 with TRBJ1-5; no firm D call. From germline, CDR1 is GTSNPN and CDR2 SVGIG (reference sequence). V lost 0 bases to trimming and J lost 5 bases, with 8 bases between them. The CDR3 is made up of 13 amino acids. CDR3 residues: CAWSVGQYQPQHF. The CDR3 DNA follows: TGTGCCTGGAGTGTCGGGCAGTATCAGCCCCAGCATTTT.

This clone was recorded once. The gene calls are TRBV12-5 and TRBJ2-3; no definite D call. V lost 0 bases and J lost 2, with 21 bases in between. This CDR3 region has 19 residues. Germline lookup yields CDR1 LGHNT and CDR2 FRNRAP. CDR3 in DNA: TGTGCTAGTGGTTTGGTCCTTGGTACCACACTTGAACCCACAGATACGCAGTATTTT. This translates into CASGLVLGTTLEPTDTQYF.

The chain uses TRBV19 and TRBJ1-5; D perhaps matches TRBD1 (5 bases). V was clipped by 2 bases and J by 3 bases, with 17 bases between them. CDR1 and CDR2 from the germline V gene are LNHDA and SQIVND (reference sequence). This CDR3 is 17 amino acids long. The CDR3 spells CASSIPWGLSDNQPQHF. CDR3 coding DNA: TGTGCCAGTAGTATACCTTGGGGACTCTCCGACAATCAGCCCCAGCATTTT.

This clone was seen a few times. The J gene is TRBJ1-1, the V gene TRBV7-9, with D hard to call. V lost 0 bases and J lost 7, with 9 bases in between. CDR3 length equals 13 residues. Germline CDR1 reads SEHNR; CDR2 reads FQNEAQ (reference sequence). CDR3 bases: TGTGCCAGCAGCTTAGCCTACAGTGGTGAAGCTTTCTTT. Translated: CASSLAYSGEAFF. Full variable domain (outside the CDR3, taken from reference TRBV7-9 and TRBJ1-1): DTGVSQNPRHKITKRGQNVTFRCDPISEHNRLYWYRQTLGQGPEFLTYFQNEAQLEKSRLLSDRFSAERPKGSFSTLEIQRTEQGDSAMYLCASSLAYSGEAFFGQGTRLTVV.

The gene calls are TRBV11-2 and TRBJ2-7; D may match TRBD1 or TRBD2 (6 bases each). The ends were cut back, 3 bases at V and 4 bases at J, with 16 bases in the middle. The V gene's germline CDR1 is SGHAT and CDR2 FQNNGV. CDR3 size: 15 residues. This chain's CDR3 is CASSLEGVVSYEQYV. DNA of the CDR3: TGTGCCAGCAGCTTGGAGGGGGTAGTATCTTACGAGCAGTACGTC.

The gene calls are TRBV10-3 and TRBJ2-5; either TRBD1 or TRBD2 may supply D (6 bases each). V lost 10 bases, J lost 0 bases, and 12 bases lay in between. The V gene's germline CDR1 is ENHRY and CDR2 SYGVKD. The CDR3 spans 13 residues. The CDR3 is CATEGGYQETQYF. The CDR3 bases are TGTGCCACTGAAGGGGGGTACCAAGAGACCCAGTACTTC.

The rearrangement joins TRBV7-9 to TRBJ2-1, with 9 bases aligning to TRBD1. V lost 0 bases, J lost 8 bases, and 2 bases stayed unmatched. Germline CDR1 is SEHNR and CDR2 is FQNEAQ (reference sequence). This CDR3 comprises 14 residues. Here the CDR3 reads CASSLAGTGHEQFF. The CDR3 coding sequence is TGTGCCAGCAGCTTAGCCGGGACAGGGCATGAGCAGTTCTTC.

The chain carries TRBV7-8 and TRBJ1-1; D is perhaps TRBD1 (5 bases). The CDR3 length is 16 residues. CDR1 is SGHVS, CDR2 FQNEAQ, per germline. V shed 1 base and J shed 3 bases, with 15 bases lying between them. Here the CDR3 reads CASSLGGAITYTEAFF. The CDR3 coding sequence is TGTGCCAGCAGCTTAGGAGGGGCGATTACTTACACTGAAGCTTTCTTT.

For the CDR3, the DNA is TGTGCCAGCAGTGAATCGGGGGGCACCATATACGAGCAGTACTTC. It specifies CASSESGGTIYEQYF. The genes are TRBV6-4 and TRBJ2-7; D is perhaps TRBD2 (7 bases). Trimming removed 3 bases from V and 4 bases from J, with 16 bases in between. The CDR3 totals 15 residues. The germline CDR1 and CDR2 sequences are MRHNA and SNTAGT.

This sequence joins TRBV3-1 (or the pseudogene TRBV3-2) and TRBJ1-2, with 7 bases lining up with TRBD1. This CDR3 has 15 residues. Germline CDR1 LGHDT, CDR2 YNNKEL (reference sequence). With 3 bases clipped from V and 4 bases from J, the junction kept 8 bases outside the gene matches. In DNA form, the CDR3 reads TGTGCCAGCAGCCAGGGGAAATCAGGGGGCTATGGCTACACCTTC. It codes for CASSQGKSGGYGYTF.

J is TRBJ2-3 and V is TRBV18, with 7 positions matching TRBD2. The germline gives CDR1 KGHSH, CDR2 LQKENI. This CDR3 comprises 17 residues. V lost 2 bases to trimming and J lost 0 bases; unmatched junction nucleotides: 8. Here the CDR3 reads CASSPMGSSGSTDTQYF. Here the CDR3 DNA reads TGTGCCAGCTCACCAATGGGGTCTAGCGGTAGCACAGATACGCAGTATTTT.

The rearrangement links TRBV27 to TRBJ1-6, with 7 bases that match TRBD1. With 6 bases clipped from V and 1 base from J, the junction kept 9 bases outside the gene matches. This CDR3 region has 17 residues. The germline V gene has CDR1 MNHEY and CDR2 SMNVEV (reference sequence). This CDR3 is CASRGNRGLSYNSPLHF. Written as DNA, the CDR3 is TGTGCCAGCAGGGGAAACAGGGGTCTGTCCTATAATTCACCCCTCCACTTT.

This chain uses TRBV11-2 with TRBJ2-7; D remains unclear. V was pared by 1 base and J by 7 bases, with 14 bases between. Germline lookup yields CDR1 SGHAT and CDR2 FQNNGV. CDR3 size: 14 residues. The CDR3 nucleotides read TGTGCCAGCAGCTTAGGTCGGATCGGCAGGGAGCAGTACGTC. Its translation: CASSLGRIGREQYV.

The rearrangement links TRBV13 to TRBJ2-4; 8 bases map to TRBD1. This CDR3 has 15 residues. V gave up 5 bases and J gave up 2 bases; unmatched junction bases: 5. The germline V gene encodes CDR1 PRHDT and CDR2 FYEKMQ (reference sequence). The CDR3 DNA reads TGTGCCAGCAGCCCTCGGACAGGGTCCAAAAACATTCAGTACTTC. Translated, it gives CASSPRTGSKNIQYF.

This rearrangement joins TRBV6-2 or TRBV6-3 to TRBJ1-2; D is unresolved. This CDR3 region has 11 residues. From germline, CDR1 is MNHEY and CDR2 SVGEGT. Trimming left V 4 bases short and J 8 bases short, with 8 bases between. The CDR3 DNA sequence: TGTGCCAGCAGTTCCGCGAGAGGCTACACCTTC. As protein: CASSSARGYTF.

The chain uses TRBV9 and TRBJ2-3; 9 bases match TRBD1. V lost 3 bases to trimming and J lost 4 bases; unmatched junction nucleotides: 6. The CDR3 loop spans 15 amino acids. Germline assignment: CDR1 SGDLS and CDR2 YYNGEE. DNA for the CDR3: TGTGCCAGCAGCGCACAGGGGGCGCGGGCAGATACGCAGTATTTT. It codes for CASSAQGARADTQYF.